These 7 T cell receptor beta chains were sequenced from one sample in a study of T cell responses to AZD1222 COVID-19 vaccine. Sequencing was performed with immunoSEQ multiplex PCR; in TCRdb, only in-frame clones are kept and a portion is missing. The sample gives some 150,000 clones, about 91% of which show up once; around 3.4% is in the top ten. Sequences were derived from peripheral blood, sampled on day 0 of MenACWY control vaccination. All receptors come from an adult in good health.

This chain connects TRBV4-2 to TRBJ1-2; D is undetermined. The length of the CDR3 is 14 residues. The V end lost 4 bases, the J end lost 4 bases, and 13 bases lay between the germline ends. The germline gives CDR1 LGHNA, CDR2 YNFKEQ. DNA for the CDR3: TGTGCCAGCAGCCCGCCCGCGACACCCTATGGCTACACCTTC. It specifies CASSPPATPYGYTF.

The chain carries TRBV5-1 and TRBJ1-1; D call uncertain. Germline assignment: CDR1 SGHRS and CDR2 YFSETQ. Between the trimmed V and J ends, which lost 0 bases and 8 bases, there was a span of 20 bases. This CDR3 comprises 16 residues. In nucleotides, the CDR3 is TGCGCCAGCAGCTTGGCCCTGCACTCACCTACTGACGAAGCTTTCTTT. It codes for CASSLALHSPTDEAFF.

The chain links TRBV24-1 to TRBJ2-1, with 10 positions matching TRBD2. The length of the CDR3 is 15 residues. In germline, CDR1 is KGHDR, CDR2 SFDVKD. J gave up 6 bases and V 4 bases, and 5 bases lay outside the gene matches. DNA for the CDR3: TGTGCCACCAGTGACTTAGCGGGGGGACCCAATGAGCAGTTCTTC. Translating gives CATSDLAGGPNEQFF.

The gene calls are TRBV15 and TRBJ1-1; TRBD1 aligns across 9 bases. Unmatched junction bases numbered 6, after V lost 2 bases and J lost 8 bases. The CDR3 contains 14 residues. Germline V CDR1 and CDR2: LNHNV, YYDKDF (reference sequence). Here the CDR3 reads CATSRPGTGREAFF. CDR3 DNA sequence: TGTGCCACCAGCAGACCCGGGACAGGGAGGGAAGCTTTCTTT.

The chain has TRBV7-2 and TRBJ1-2; D gene uncertain. CDR1 is SGHTA, CDR2 FQGNSA, per germline. Trimming removed 1 base at V and 7 bases at J, with 10 bases between. CDR3 size: 13 residues. In DNA form, the CDR3 reads TGTGCCAGCAGCTTAGTGGTACACCCTGGCTACACCTTC. It translates to CASSLVVHPGYTF.

The rearrangement uses TRBV9 and TRBJ1-2; 8 bases are a match to TRBD1. Germline trimming cut 5 bases from V and 8 bases from J; bases unmatched to any gene: 17. Germline-derived CDR1 and CDR2 are SGDLS and YYNGEE. This CDR3 spans 16 amino acids. CDR3 sequence (DNA): TGTGCCAGCAGTGAGAGGGACAGGCTGGGTTTAGAGGGCTACACCTTC. This gives the protein CASSERDRLGLEGYTF.

This clone occurred a few times. This CDR3 is CASSGRVNNSPLHF. The DNA for the CDR3 is TGTGCCAGCAGCGGCAGGGTAAATAATTCACCCCTCCACTTT. The chain uses TRBV9 and TRBJ1-6, with D possibly TRBD1 on 5 matching bases. The germline gives CDR1 SGDLS, CDR2 YYNGEE. V gave up 3 bases and J gave up 5 bases, with 9 bases separating them. The CDR3 contains 14 residues.